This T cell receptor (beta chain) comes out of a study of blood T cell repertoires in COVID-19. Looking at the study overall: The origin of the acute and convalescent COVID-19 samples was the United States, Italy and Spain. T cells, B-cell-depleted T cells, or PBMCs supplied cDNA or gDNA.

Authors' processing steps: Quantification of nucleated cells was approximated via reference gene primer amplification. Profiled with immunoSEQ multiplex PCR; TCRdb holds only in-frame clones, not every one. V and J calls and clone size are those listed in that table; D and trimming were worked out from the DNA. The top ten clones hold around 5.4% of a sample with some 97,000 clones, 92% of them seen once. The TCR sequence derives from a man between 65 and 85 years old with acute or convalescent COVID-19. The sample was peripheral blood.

The DNA of the CDR3 is TGCGCCAGCAGCTTATGGACGGACACCCTCTCTGGGGCCAACGTCCTGACTTTC. It codes for CASSLWTDTLSGANVLTF. This chain connects TRBV5-1 to TRBJ2-6; tentative D call: TRBD1 (5 bases). The CDR3 runs 18 residues. The germline V gene encodes CDR1 SGHRS and CDR2 YFSETQ. Trimming removed 2 bases at V and 0 bases at J, with 15 bases between.